This T cell receptor beta chain is drawn from a study of HIV-infected patients and healthy controls. All unsorted peripheral T cells were captured because whole blood was used without fractionation. Alpha and beta constant-region primers primed reverse transcription of approximately 500 ng RNA. Alpha and beta chain libraries were made separately by chain-specific third strand synthesis with multiplexing indices. MiXCR, run by TCRdb on the 5' RACE reads, gives a single entry per CDR3 protein. The table has around 8,200 distinct CDR3 sequences, roughly 10% seen once; the top ten hold about 20%. Between the trimmed V and J ends, which lost 6 bases and 1 base, there was a span of 10 bases. The CDR3 is 14 amino acids.

The chain uses TRBV12-3 or TRBV12-4 and TRBJ1-5; tentatively, D is TRBD1 (5 bases). Sequenced here: blood, sampled before antiretroviral therapy. This clonotype originated in an adult with HIV infection. The CDR3 DNA reads TGTGCCAGCAGGCCAGGGTTGAGCAATCAGCCCCAGCATTTT. Protein: CASRPGLSNQPQHF.